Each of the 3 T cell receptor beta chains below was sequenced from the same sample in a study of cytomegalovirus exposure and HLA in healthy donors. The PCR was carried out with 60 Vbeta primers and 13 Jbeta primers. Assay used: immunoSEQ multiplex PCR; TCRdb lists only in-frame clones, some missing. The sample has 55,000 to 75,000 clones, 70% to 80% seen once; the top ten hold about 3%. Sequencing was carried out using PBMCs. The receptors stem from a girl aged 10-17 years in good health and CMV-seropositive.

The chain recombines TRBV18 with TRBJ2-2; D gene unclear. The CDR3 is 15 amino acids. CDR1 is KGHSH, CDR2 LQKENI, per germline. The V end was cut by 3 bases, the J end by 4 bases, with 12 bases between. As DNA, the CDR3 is TGTGCCAGCTCACCTCGAAGAGACACCACCGGGGAGCTGTTTTTT. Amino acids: CASSPRRDTTGELFF.

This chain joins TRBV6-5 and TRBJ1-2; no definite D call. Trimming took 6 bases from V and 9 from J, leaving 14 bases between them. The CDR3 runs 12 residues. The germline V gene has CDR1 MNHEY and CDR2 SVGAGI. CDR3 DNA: TGTGCCAGCAGGCAGATGGGAGGGAGCTACACCTTC. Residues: CASRQMGGSYTF.

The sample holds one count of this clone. Here the CDR3 reads CASSPDMGAATDTQYF. CDR3 sequence (DNA): TGTGCCAGCTCACCGGACATGGGGGCAGCCACAGATACGCAGTATTTT. J is TRBJ2-3 and V is TRBV18, with D tentatively TRBD1 (6 bases). V gave up 3 bases and J gave up 2 bases, with 15 bases separating them. Germline V CDR1 and CDR2: KGHSH, LQKENI. This CDR3 is built from 16 residues.